One sample yielded the 20 T cell receptor beta chains listed below, sequenced in a study of CD4 T cells in relation to SARS-CoV-2 and coronaviruses. These receptors lack a known antigen. Unexposed donor CD4+ T cells date from about 2011-2018, before the COVID-19 pandemic. CD4+ T cells were isolated from the cells after about ten days of culture. Profiling relied on immunoSEQ multiplex PCR, and the TCRdb table lists in-frame clones only, not all of them. Of just under 20,000 clones listed, just under 75% are singletons. Sequencing was carried out using CD4+ T cells from PBMCs, cultured in vitro. All receptors derive from a human donor in good health.

The chain employs TRBV7-2 and TRBJ2-2; D not certain. This CDR3 comprises 16 residues. Germline V gives CDR1 SGHTA, CDR2 FQGNSA. Trimming left V 5 bases short and J 0 bases short, with 13 bases between. The CDR3 reads CASSPLGQTNTGELFF. The CDR3 DNA follows: TGTGCCAGCAGCCCCCTAGGGCAGACGAACACCGGGGAGCTGTTTTTT.

This chain joins TRBV7-2 and TRBJ2-1, with D perhaps matching TRBD2 (7 bases). CDR1 SGHTA and CDR2 FQGNSA come from the germline V gene. V dropped 0 bases and J dropped 4 bases, with 13 bases sitting between them. This CDR3 spans 16 amino acids. As DNA, the CDR3 is TGTGCCAGCAGCTTAGCGCCGGGGAGGGGGTACAATGAGCAGTTCTTC. Its translation is CASSLAPGRGYNEQFF.

This chain connects TRBV6-4 to TRBJ2-3; 7 bases match TRBD2. The junction had 5 bases not matched to a gene; V was cut back by 6 bases and J by 2 bases. The CDR3 is made up of 14 amino acids. Germline values: CDR1 MRHNA, CDR2 SNTAGT. The chain's CDR3 is CASSDRDYTDTQYF. In DNA form, the CDR3 reads TGTGCCAGCAGCGACCGGGACTACACAGATACGCAGTATTTT.

V usage is TRBV7-2 and J usage is TRBJ2-7, with D possibly matching TRBD1 (5 bases). Germline CDR1 SGHTA, CDR2 FQGNSA. Trimming stripped 1 base from V and 4 bases from J, with 14 bases between. The CDR3 has 15 residues. The CDR3 region is CASSLVWGGKYEQYF. The CDR3 DNA reads TGTGCCAGCAGCTTAGTGTGGGGCGGAAAGTACGAGCAGTACTTC.

The chain combines TRBV7-3 with TRBJ2-1, with TRBD2 identical over 11 bases. The CDR3 has 16 amino acids. CDR1 and CDR2 (germline): SGHTA, FQGTGA. V shed 2 bases and J 7 bases; nucleotides not matched to a gene: 7. Here the CDR3 DNA reads TGTGCCAGCAGCTTAGGACTAGCGGGTGGGGGTAATGAGCAGTTCTTC. It specifies CASSLGLAGGGNEQFF.

V is TRBV4-2 and J is TRBJ2-5, with D unresolved. Per the germline V gene, CDR1 is LGHNA and CDR2 is YNFKEQ. The CDR3 is 15 residues long. Trimming shortened V by 1 base and J by 6 bases, and 15 bases separated the two germline ends. The CDR3 nucleotides read TGTGCCAGCAGCCAAGTTCGCAGCCAGGCTCAGACCCAGTACTTC. This codes for CASSQVRSQAQTQYF.

V and J are TRBV16 and TRBJ2-7, with 9 bases lining up with TRBD1. Trimming cost V 1 base and J 6 bases; bases outside gene matches: 10. Germline V gene data show CDR1 as KGHSY and CDR2 as FQNENV. The CDR3 has 16 amino acids. The CDR3 nucleotides read TGTGCCAGCAGCCAATGGCCGGGACAGGGTACCCCCGAGCAGTACTTC. Protein: CASSQWPGQGTPEQYF.

The V gene is TRBV5-4, the J gene TRBJ1-2; D is possibly TRBD1 (5 bases). V lost 4 bases, J lost 4 bases, and 17 bases lay in between. The length of the CDR3 is 15 residues. Germline CDR1 SGHNT, CDR2 YYREEE (reference sequence). The DNA for the CDR3 is TGTGCCAGCAGCCCGAGCCGGGACGCCCGCTATGGCTACACCTTC. As protein: CASSPSRDARYGYTF.

The CDR3 spells CASSLVGQKQETQYF. The CDR3 bases are TGCGCCAGCAGCTTGGTCGGCCAGAAACAAGAGACCCAGTACTTC. The rearrangement joins TRBV5-1 to TRBJ2-5; D unresolved. Trimming took 0 bases from V and 2 from J, leaving 11 bases between them. The CDR3 runs 15 residues. Germline assignment: CDR1 SGHRS and CDR2 YFSETQ.

The chain is built from TRBV20-1 and TRBJ1-5; TRBD1 agrees at 9 bases. Per the germline V gene, CDR1 is DFQATT and CDR2 is SNEGSKA (reference sequence). The CDR3 is 15 residues long. V shed 3 bases and J 4 bases; nucleotides not matched to a gene: 7. CDR3 in DNA: TGCAGTGCTAGTGCCGGACAGGGGAAGAATCAGCCCCAGCATTTT. It is translated as CSASAGQGKNQPQHF.

The V call is TRBV4-1, the J call TRBJ2-2; TRBD2 agrees at 13 bases. With 1 base clipped from V and 5 bases from J, the junction kept 7 bases outside the gene matches. The CDR3 sequence is 18 residues long. CDR1 MGHRA and CDR2 YSYEKL come from the germline V gene. The CDR3 region is CASSQAGLAGVGTGELFF. DNA for the CDR3: TGCGCCAGCAGCCAAGCTGGACTAGCGGGAGTAGGGACCGGGGAGCTGTTTTTT.

The V gene is TRBV4-1, the J gene TRBJ2-6; TRBD1 agrees at 8 bases. Germline values: CDR1 MGHRA, CDR2 YSYEKL. V was pared by 1 base and J by 2 bases, with 4 bases of the junction left unmatched. There are 17 residues in the CDR3. CDR3: CASSQGTGSTGANVLTF. The CDR3 DNA follows: TGCGCCAGCAGCCAAGGGACAGGGTCTACTGGGGCCAACGTCCTGACTTTC.

The rearrangement joins TRBV25-1 to TRBJ2-1, with D perhaps TRBD1 (8 bases). This CDR3 is built from 14 residues. Germline V gene data show CDR1 as MGHDK and CDR2 as SYGVNS. V was shortened by 8 bases and J by 4 bases, with 15 bases between the two germline ends. CDR3: CASYGQGGYNEQFF. The DNA of the CDR3 is TGTGCCAGCTATGGACAGGGAGGGTACAATGAGCAGTTCTTC.

V is TRBV19 and J is TRBJ2-6; the match to TRBD1 covers 8 bases. With 8 bases clipped from V and 0 bases from J, the junction kept 6 bases outside the gene matches. CDR3 length equals 16 residues. CDR1 and CDR2 (germline): LNHDA, SQIVND (reference sequence). The CDR3 sequence is CASWGQAASGANVLTF. The CDR3 region has the DNA TGTGCCAGTTGGGGACAGGCCGCCTCTGGGGCCAACGTCCTGACTTTC.

The chain links TRBV19 to TRBJ1-2; no definite D call. V lost 7 bases, J lost 3 bases, and 12 bases lay in between. Germline lookup yields CDR1 LNHDA and CDR2 SQIVND (reference sequence). CDR3 length: 13 amino acids. The CDR3 coding sequence is TGTGCCAGTACCGAGGGAAGTGACTATGGCTACACCTTC. Its protein product is CASTEGSDYGYTF.

This rearrangement joins TRBV4-1 to TRBJ1-5; 7 nucleotides match TRBD1. J lost 0 bases, V lost 3 bases, and 8 bases had no gene match. The length of the CDR3 is 17 residues. Per germline, CDR1 MGHRA and CDR2 YSYEKL. DNA for the CDR3: TGCGCCAGCAGCCACTTGGACAGGAGAGATAGCAATCAGCCCCAGCATTTT. Encoded protein: CASSHLDRRDSNQPQHF.

The chain combines TRBV5-8 with TRBJ1-3, with TRBD1 matching over 7 bases. V lost 0 bases to trimming and J lost 2 bases; unmatched junction nucleotides: 2. CDR3 length: 15 amino acids. CDR1 and CDR2 (germline): SGHTS, YDEGEE. The CDR3 region is CASSLVGTAGNTIYF. The CDR3 nucleotides are TGTGCCAGCAGCTTGGTCGGGACAGCTGGAAACACCATATATTTT.

This chain joins TRBV18 and TRBJ2-7, with no clear D. The CDR3 is 14 residues long. The germline CDR1 and CDR2 sequences are KGHSH and LQKENI. Trimming shortened V by 1 base and J by 6 bases, and 13 bases separated the two germline ends. The CDR3 region is CASSPLAIPSEQYF. The CDR3 DNA reads as TGTGCCAGCTCACCACTGGCCATTCCGTCCGAGCAGTACTTC.

This clone was detected only a few times. The chain combines TRBV6-1 with TRBJ1-5, with 12 bases fitting TRBD1. The CDR3 is 18 amino acids. CDR1 is MNHNS and CDR2 is SASEGT in the germline V gene. Trimming at V came to 4 bases and at J to 0 bases, leaving 7 bases not matched to a gene. DNA for the CDR3: TGTGCCAGCAGTGTAACGGGACAGGGGGCCTATAGCAATCAGCCCCAGCATTTT. Translated: CASSVTGQGAYSNQPQHF.

The chain recombines TRBV4-1 with TRBJ2-7, with 9 positions matching TRBD1. The length of the CDR3 is 14 residues. The germline gives CDR1 MGHRA, CDR2 YSYEKL. The J segment lost 4 bases and the V segment lost 6 bases, leaving 7 bases of the junction unmatched. The CDR3 region is CASRAGQGGYEQYF. The CDR3, as DNA: TGCGCCAGCAGAGCGGGACAGGGAGGGTACGAGCAGTACTTC.